Listed here is a single T cell receptor (beta chain). Sequenced by immunoSEQ multiplex PCR; TCRdb stores in-frame clones only, minus some. The profile shows approximately 150,000 clones, roughly 82% of them singletons. Germline V CDR1 and CDR2: MGHDK, SYGVNS. The V and J ends lost 6 bases and 0 bases respectively, with 11 bases between them. CDR3 length: 14 residues. This sample is part of a study of blood T cell repertoires in COVID-19. The source of this sequence is a man aged 50 to 60 who had recovered from COVID-19. The sequencing input was PBMCs or T cells enriched from blood (not recorded which). This rearrangement joins TRBV25-1 to TRBJ1-1, with D possibly TRBD1 on 5 matching bases. The CDR3 loop reads CASSQTEMNTEAFF. The CDR3 DNA reads as TGTGCCAGCAGCCAGACAGAGATGAACACTGAAGCTTTCTTT.